This record looks at one TCR beta chain sequence and its context. The antigen remains unidentified. The CDR3 contains 14 residues. Trimming took off 7 bases at V and 4 bases at J, with 16 bases between the two ends. From germline, CDR1 is SEHNR and CDR2 FQNEAQ (reference sequence). These data belong to a study of T-cell memory formation after mild COVID-19. TCRdb ran MiXCR on the 5' RACE reads and lists one entry per CDR3 protein. The sample holds hundreds of thousands of distinct CDR3 sequences, more than 15% seen once. Study-level findings and limits: CD4+ bias marked clones expanding day 15 to 37, unlike balanced contracting clones. That cross-reactive memory joined was suggested by some responding clones appearing in pre-infection memory.

The sample comprised PBMCs or a T cell subset sorted from them (not recorded which). The receptor's source is a young man who had mild COVID-19 (a few samples of this study predate the infection). Cell type and time point are not known. The chain uses TRBV7-9 and TRBJ1-2; D might be TRBD1 (5 bases). The CDR3, as DNA: TGTGCCAGCATCTCAGCTGAGGGGCTCTATGGCTACACCTTC. Its translation: CASISAEGLYGYTF.